Listed below are T cell receptor beta chains from one sample, sequenced in a study of T-cell reconstitution after alpha-beta-depleted transplantation in children. TCRdb re-analysed the PCR reads in MiXCR, keeping a single row per CDR3 protein. The sample lists fewer than 130,000 distinct CDR3 sequences; approximately 10% were seen once. The specimen was PBMCs from the stem cell graft donor, collected from the stem cell graft. The source of these receptors is a human donor who donated a stem cell graft to a child with acute lymphoblastic leukemia. Each CDR3 is given with its conserved first and last residue. D genes are given only for firm matches. Expanded clones get a size class; other rows say once, few or many, or leave the size out.

>TRBV20-1|TRBJ2-7|TRBD2|many
TGCAGTGCTAGAGATCTTCCTAGCGGGAGTTTGGGGAGCTCCTACGAGCAGTACTTC
CSARDLPSGSLGSSYEQYF
>TRBV12-3/TRBV12-4|TRBJ1-5|TRBD1|many
TGTGCCAGCAGTTTCAAAGGACAGGGGGCGCGGGGAAGCAATCAGCCCCAGCATTTT
CASSFKGQGARGSNQPQHF
>TRBV6-1|TRBJ2-3|-|many
TGTGCCAGCTCCTCGGACGGAACAGATACGCAGTATTTT
CASSSDGTDTQYF
>TRBV4-3|TRBJ1-1|-|many
TGCGCCAGCAGCCGACTCTTAGGGGTTGGGGACACTGAAGCTTTCTTT
CASSRLLGVGDTEAFF
>TRBV20-1|TRBJ1-1|-|many
TGCAGTCCCAGAGGTCCCGCAATGAACACTGAAGCTTTCTTT
CSPRGPAMNTEAFF
>TRBV20-1|TRBJ1-5|-|many
TGCAGTGCTCCTAAAAGACTGGACCCCAATCAGCCCCAGCATTTT
CSAPKRLDPNQPQHF
>TRBV7-3|TRBJ1-2|-|many
TGTGCCAGCAGCTTAACGAGAGGGAGGGGGTCGTCCGGCTACACCTTC
CASSLTRGRGSSGYTF
>TRBV29-1|TRBJ1-3|-|-
TGCAGCGGAACTGGGTCTGGAGACACCATATATTTT
CSGTGSGDTIYF
>TRBV20-1|TRBJ1-1|-|many
TGCAGTGCATTTAACAGGGACTTCTTGCGAGCTTTCTTT
CSAFNRDFLRAFF
>TRBV27|TRBJ2-5|TRBD2|many
TGTGCCAGCAGAGGAAGCGGGAGGAGGGAGACCCAGTACTTC
CASRGSGRRETQYF
>TRBV7-2|TRBJ2-1|-|many
TGTGCCAGCAGCTCCCAGGCAGGGGTGTCCTACAATGAGCAGTTCTTC
CASSSQAGVSYNEQFF
>TRBV20-1|TRBJ1-4|-|many
TGCAGTGCTAGAGATCCGAAGACTCGTGGAACCCCAACTAATGAAAAACTGTTTTTT
CSARDPKTRGTPTNEKLFF
>TRBV28|TRBJ2-5|-|many
TGTGCCAGCAGTTTATACGGGGACCAAGAGACCCAGTACTTC
CASSLYGDQETQYF
>TRBV12-3/TRBV12-4|TRBJ1-6|TRBD1|many
TGTGCCAGCAGTTCGGACAGGGGGTATTCACCCCTCCACTTT
CASSSDRGYSPLHF
>TRBV12-3/TRBV12-4|TRBJ2-3|TRBD2|many
TGTGCCAGCAGTTCCCGGAACTCCCAACTAGCGGGGGGCACAGATACGCAGTATTTT
CASSSRNSQLAGGTDTQYF
>TRBV18|TRBJ1-5|-|many
TGTGCCAGCTCACCCAGACGGGATCAGCCCCAGCATTTT
CASSPRRDQPQHF
>TRBV4-3|TRBJ2-7|-|many
TGCGCCAGCAGCCAAGATCAAGGGATCCCCTACGAGCAGTACTTC
CASSQDQGIPYEQYF
>TRBV6-4|TRBJ2-2|-|-
TGTGCCAGCAGTCCCTCAGGGGGGGACACCGGGGAGCTGTTTTTT
CASSPSGGDTGELFF
>TRBV6-5|TRBJ2-7|TRBD2|many
TGTGCCAGCAGAGTTGGACTAGCGGGAGTGGGAGAGCAGTACTTC
CASRVGLAGVGEQYF
>TRBV4-2|TRBJ2-1|TRBD2|many
TGTGCCAGCACGATTAACGCGGGAGTTGGGTATGAGCAGTTCTTC
CASTINAGVGYEQFF
>TRBV5-6|TRBJ2-2|-|many
TGTGCCAGCAGCCCTGTTGACAGTAGGATCACCGGGGAGCTGTTTTTT
CASSPVDSRITGELFF
>TRBV5-1|TRBJ1-5|-|many
TGCGCCAGCAGCTTGACGGGGGTTTACAATCAGCCCCAGCATTTT
CASSLTGVYNQPQHF
>TRBV29-1|TRBJ2-5|TRBD1|many
TGCAGCGTCAAGGGGGCAGACTTCCAAGAGACCCAGTACTTC
CSVKGADFQETQYF
>TRBV5-1|TRBJ2-1|TRBD2|many
TGCGCCAGCAGCTTGGAGGGTAGCGGGCTATCCTACAATGAGCAGTTCTTC
CASSLEGSGLSYNEQFF
>TRBV28|TRBJ2-7|-|many
TGTGCCAGCAGTCTGACCGGGACGCAGTACGAGCAGTACTTC
CASSLTGTQYEQYF
>TRBV5-5|TRBJ2-7|TRBD2|-
TGTGCCAGCAGCTTGGGGTGGGGGGGACCTAGGGGTTACGAGCAGTACTTC
CASSLGWGGPRGYEQYF
>TRBV19|TRBJ2-7|-|many
TGTGCCAGTACAGAGGGGTACGAGCAGTACTTC
CASTEGYEQYF
>TRBV12-3/TRBV12-4|TRBJ1-1|-|many
TGTGCCAGCAGTTTAGTGGCGGTAACTGAAGCTTTCTTT
CASSLVAVTEAFF
>TRBV29-1|TRBJ2-5|-|many
TGCAGCGTGGCGCTGAACTTCCAAGAGACCCAGTACTTC
CSVALNFQETQYF
>TRBV11-2|TRBJ1-1|-|many
TGTGCCAGCAGCTTCCCCCAGGGTGAAGCTTTCTTT
CASSFPQGEAFF
>TRBV19|TRBJ2-1|TRBD2|many
TGTGCCAGTAGTCCCGCCCATCAAGCGGCGGGAGGGCTGGACAATGAGCAGTTCTTC
CASSPAHQAAGGLDNEQFF
>TRBV20-1|TRBJ2-1|TRBD2|many
TGCAGTGCAACGACTAGCGGGGCAGACAATGAGCAGTTCTTC
CSATTSGADNEQFF
>TRBV29-1|TRBJ2-7|-|many
TGCAGCGTTGAATTTCATCAGGGGTACGAGCAGTACTTC
CSVEFHQGYEQYF
>TRBV2|TRBJ1-4|-|many
TGTGCCAGCAGAGTCGATACAGCTTCTAATGAAAAACTGTTTTTT
CASRVDTASNEKLFF
>TRBV7-9|TRBJ1-6|TRBD1|many
TGTGCCAGCAGCCCCGGAGGGACAGGGAATTCACCCCTCCACTTT
CASSPGGTGNSPLHF
>TRBV15|TRBJ2-7|TRBD1|many
TGTGCCACCAGCAGGATGGGGACAGACAGTGTCTACGAGCAGTACTTC
CATSRMGTDSVYEQYF
>TRBV12-3/TRBV12-4|TRBJ1-2|-|many
TGTGCCAGCAGAACAACCAGCAGGGGCCACTATGGCTACACCTTC
CASRTTSRGHYGYTF
>TRBV28|TRBJ2-3|-|many
TGTGCCAGCAGTTTCATATCGTGGGATACGCAGTATTTT
CASSFISWDTQYF
>TRBV20-1|TRBJ1-2|-|many
TGCAGTGGAGGGGGGCTAGGAGGCTACACCTTC
CSGGGLGGYTF
>TRBV7-8|TRBJ2-1|-|-
TGTGCCAGCAGCTCTTTAAATTACAATGAGCAGTTCTTC
CASSSLNYNEQFF
>TRBV5-4|TRBJ1-3|-|many
TGTGCCAGCAGCTTGGCGGGAACTGGAAACACCATATATTTT
CASSLAGTGNTIYF
>TRBV2|TRBJ2-1|TRBD2|-
TGTGCCAGCAGTGGGGGGACTAGCGGGAGCGATGAGCAGTTCTTC
CASSGGTSGSDEQFF
>TRBV5-1|TRBJ2-5|-|many
TGCGCCAGCAGCTTTGGGGGACGGGGGCCACAAGAGACCCAGTACTTC
CASSFGGRGPQETQYF
>TRBV5-1|TRBJ2-7|-|many
TGCGCCAGCAGCTTGGCCTTGACAGGCCAATACGAGCAGTACTTC
CASSLALTGQYEQYF
>TRBV6-2/TRBV6-3|TRBJ2-2|-|many
TGTGCCAGCAGTTACCGTATACCCGCGAACACCGGGGAGCTGTTTTTT
CASSYRIPANTGELFF